This T cell receptor beta chain stems from a study of shared clonotypes between healthy human individuals. Study summary: Aged 18 to 49, the donors were two women and three men. Study-level points and caveats: Among non-shared clonotypes, generation probabilities were lower than among those shared by all four donors. The naive CD4 repertoires of a handful of donors were compared, and about 5% of clonotypes were shared.

This clone was counted a single time. Its target is not known. The repertoire was sequenced with immunoSEQ multiplex PCR; TCRdb's copy has only in-frame clones and lacks some. The sample yields a few million clones, around 93% seen once. Naive CD8 cells lacked CD45RO, underwent positive selection for CCR7 and left out terminally differentiated effector memory CD45RA+ cells. The donor cohort consisted entirely of Caucasian adults residing in Nashville, Tennessee. This CDR3 comprises 11 residues. Trimming left V 4 bases short and J 5 bases short, with 8 bases between. CDR1 and CDR2 from the germline V gene are SQVTM and ANQGSEA.

The rearrangement joins TRBV29-1 to TRBJ1-2, with no clear D. Sequencing was performed on naive CD8+ T cells from PBMCs. This TCR was recovered from a man between 18 and 29 years old in good health. Some clones in this sample may be carry-over from other donors' samples. CDR3 region: CSVGSRYGYTF. In DNA form, the CDR3 reads TGCAGCGTTGGGAGTAGATATGGCTACACCTTC.